This T cell receptor (beta chain) derives from a study of tumor-infiltrating lymphocytes in localized non-small cell lung cancer. This clone is judged medium-sized (0.01 to 0.1%). The CDR3 has 18 amino acids. After removal of 1 base from V and 8 bases from J, the junction contained 19 bases not matched to a gene. CDR1 SQVTM and CDR2 ANQGSEA come from the germline V gene. TCRdb's table, derived via immunoSEQ multiplex PCR, lists solely in-frame clones and lacks some. The profile shows about 15,000 clones, under 75% of them singletons. The sample taken for sequencing was lung tumor tissue. This clonotype originated in a human donor with non-small cell lung cancer. The V gene is TRBV29-1, the J gene TRBJ2-1; 8 nucleotides match TRBD1. CDR3 nucleotides: TGCAGCGTTGAAGGGGGCCGGACAGGGATACAAGGTCTCGATGAGCAGTTCTTC. Translation gives CSVEGGRTGIQGLDEQFF.